The 30 T cell receptor beta chains below all came from one sample that was sequenced in a study of control samples from healthy donors and cancer patients. Sequenced by immunoSEQ multiplex PCR; TCRdb stores in-frame clones only, minus some. The sample holds about 98,000 clones, around 80% seen once. The sequencing input was blood. The receptors derive from a man aged 55-75 years in good health.

The V and J genes are TRBV5-3 and TRBJ2-7; tentative D call: TRBD2 (6 bases). TRBV5-3 is noted as an ORF with a role that remains uncertain. V dropped 4 bases and J dropped 5 bases, with 13 bases sitting between them. The CDR3 loop spans 13 amino acids. CDR3: CARSPPRGNEQYF. Written as DNA, the CDR3 is TGTGCCAGAAGCCCCCCCCGGGGGAACGAGCAGTACTTC.

This chain links TRBV6-6 with TRBJ2-7; no firm D call. Germline CDR1 MNHNY, CDR2 SVGAGI (reference sequence). V was clipped by 2 bases and J by 6 bases, with 8 bases between them. The CDR3 runs 12 residues. CDR3 nucleotides: TGTGCCAGCAGTTACGGGGAAGGCGAGCAGTACTTC. It translates to CASSYGEGEQYF.

The chain recombines TRBV2 with TRBJ2-3, with 7 bases matching TRBD2. The CDR3 extends over 13 amino acids. Germline V gene lookup returns CDR1 SNHLY and CDR2 FYNNEI. Trimming took 6 bases from V and 4 from J; bases not matched to a gene: 4. In DNA form, the CDR3 reads TGTGCCAGCAGGTGGGGGAGGGCAGATACGCAGTATTTT. Protein sequence: CASRWGRADTQYF.

The genes are TRBV5-1 and TRBJ2-5; D might be TRBD2 (6 bases). This CDR3 is built from 15 residues. V lost 0 bases to trimming and J lost 0 bases, with 9 bases between them. Looked up from germline, CDR1 is SGHRS and CDR2 is YFSETQ. CDR3 residues: CASSLAGRDQETQYF. The CDR3 nucleotides read TGCGCCAGCAGCTTGGCCGGGAGAGACCAAGAGACCCAGTACTTC.

The rearrangement links TRBV10-3 to TRBJ2-2, with D hard to call. The V and J ends lost 10 bases and 0 bases respectively, with 6 bases between them. This CDR3 is 12 amino acids long. In germline, CDR1 is ENHRY, CDR2 SYGVKD. CDR3 bases: TGTGCCACTTCGCCGAACACCGGGGAGCTGTTTTTT. This sequence encodes CATSPNTGELFF.

The rearrangement joins TRBV5-8 to TRBJ2-5, with 10 nucleotides matching TRBD1. CDR3 length: 15 residues. Germline CDR1 SGHTS, CDR2 YDEGEE. V shed 4 bases and J 4 bases; nucleotides not matched to a gene: 7. In DNA form, the CDR3 reads TGTGCCAGCAGCCCGACAGGGGGCGCCGGAGAGACCCAGTACTTC. Amino acid sequence: CASSPTGGAGETQYF.

In its sample, this clone was seen a few times. The genes are TRBV15 and TRBJ2-1; 11 bases match TRBD2. Looked up from germline, CDR1 is LNHNV and CDR2 is YYDKDF (reference sequence). Trimming took 2 bases from V and 2 from J; bases not matched to a gene: 5. This CDR3 region has 17 residues. CDR3 protein: CATSRIVAGGTYNEQFF. Written as DNA, the CDR3 is TGTGCCACCAGCAGAATCGTAGCGGGAGGGACCTACAATGAGCAGTTCTTC. The full variable domain, with the rest looked up from reference TRBV15 and TRBJ2-1, is DAMVIQNPRYQVTQFGKPVTLSCSQTLNHNVMYWYQQKSSQAPKLLFHYYDKDFNNEADTPDNFQSRRPNTSFCFLDIRSPGLGDTAMYLCATSRIVAGGTYNEQFFGPGTRLTVL.

This clone appeared once. The V and J genes are TRBV5-4 and TRBJ2-1; TRBD2 agrees at 7 bases. The V gene end was trimmed by 0 bases and the J gene end by 6 bases; junction bases not matched to a gene: 12. This CDR3 has 17 amino acids. CDR1 and CDR2 (germline): SGHNT, YYREEE (reference sequence). The CDR3 spells CASSLGGGIAKGNEQFF. CDR3 coding DNA: TGTGCCAGCAGCTTGGGGGGGGGAATAGCCAAGGGCAATGAGCAGTTCTTC. The whole variable domain, remainder taken from reference TRBV5-4 and TRBJ2-1, is ETGVTQSPTHLIKTRGQQVTLRCSSQSGHNTVSWYQQALGQGPQFIFQYYREEENGRGNFPPRFSGLQFPNYSSELNVNALELDDSALYLCASSLGGGIAKGNEQFFGPGTRLTVL.

J is TRBJ2-5 and V is TRBV14; maybe TRBD2 (6 bases). The ends were cut back, 4 bases at V and 7 bases at J, with 10 bases in the middle. CDR1 and CDR2 (germline): SGHDN, FVKESK. The CDR3 is 12 amino acids. DNA for the CDR3: TGTGCCAGCAGCCCGACTAGTTGGACCCAGTACTTC. As protein: CASSPTSWTQYF.

The chain joins TRBV7-9 to TRBJ2-7; 8 bases fit TRBD2. Unmatched junction bases numbered 11, after V lost 9 bases and J lost 7 bases. The CDR3 consists of 13 residues. The germline V gene encodes CDR1 SEHNR and CDR2 FQNEAQ (reference sequence). This CDR3 is CASSAGVAGEQYF. The CDR3 DNA is TGTGCCAGTAGTGCGGGGGTAGCGGGAGAGCAGTACTTC. The full variable domain, its missing parts supplied by reference TRBV7-9 and TRBJ2-7, is DTGVSQNPRHKITKRGQNVTFRCDPISEHNRLYWYRQTLGQGPEFLTYFQNEAQLEKSRLLSDRFSAERPKGSFSTLEIQRTEQGDSAMYLCASSAGVAGEQYFGPGTRLTVT.

This clone has just one count. The chain has TRBV19 and TRBJ1-2; weak D call: TRBD1 (5 bases). The CDR3 consists of 15 residues. V was shortened by 3 bases and J by 0 bases, with 11 bases between the two germline ends. From germline, CDR1 is LNHDA and CDR2 SQIVND (reference sequence). CDR3 sequence: CASSIGTAANYGYTF. The CDR3 DNA reads TGTGCCAGTAGTATCGGGACCGCCGCTAACTATGGCTACACCTTC.

The rearrangement joins TRBV5-6 to TRBJ2-7; D may match TRBD1 or TRBD2 (5 bases each). The length of the CDR3 is 16 residues. Germline CDR1 is SGHDT and CDR2 is YYEEEE. Trimming removed 2 bases from V and 0 bases from J, with 15 bases in between. The CDR3 loop is CASSFPDGASSYEQYF. The CDR3 bases are TGTGCCAGCAGCTTTCCGGACGGGGCGAGCTCCTACGAGCAGTACTTC.

This chain uses TRBV6-5 with TRBJ1-6; D remains ambiguous. This CDR3 is built from 16 residues. Germline values: CDR1 MNHEY, CDR2 SVGAGI. Trimming cost V 1 base and J 5 bases, with 12 bases left between them. Written as DNA, the CDR3 is TGTGCCAGCAGTTACTTGAGCGGGAAGAATAATTCACCCCTCCACTTT. Translation gives CASSYLSGKNNSPLHF.

The chain links TRBV4-2 to TRBJ2-7; 7 bases fit TRBD2. The V gene's germline CDR1 is LGHNA and CDR2 YNFKEQ. The CDR3 covers 17 residues. The J segment lost 2 bases and the V segment lost 0 bases, leaving 10 bases of the junction unmatched. CDR3 loop: CASSQESVLAGPYEQYF. DNA of the CDR3: TGTGCCAGCAGCCAAGAATCGGTTTTAGCGGGCCCCTACGAGCAGTACTTC.

This clone has more than one count but fewer than ten. The V gene is TRBV28, the J gene TRBJ1-5; 9 nucleotides align to TRBD1. V shed 4 bases, J shed 5 bases, and the junction held 6 bases outside the gene matches. This CDR3 has 15 residues. The germline V gene has CDR1 MDHEN and CDR2 SYDVKM. The CDR3 coding sequence is TGTGCCAGCAGTTCCCCGGGACAGGGCGATCAGCCCCAGCATTTT. Protein sequence: CASSSPGQGDQPQHF.

The V call is TRBV5-8, the J call TRBJ2-1; 11 bases are shared with TRBD2. With V trimmed by 3 bases and J by 2 bases, 10 bases remained unmatched. Per the germline V gene, CDR1 is SGHTS and CDR2 is YDEGEE. This CDR3 comprises 18 residues. As DNA, the CDR3 is TGTGCCAGCAGCTCTGCACTACTGACTAGCGGGACCTACAATGAGCAGTTCTTC. Translated: CASSSALLTSGTYNEQFF.

V and J are TRBV5-1 and TRBJ2-2; no firm D call. CDR1 and CDR2 (germline): SGHRS, YFSETQ. V lost 2 bases and J lost 2, with 4 bases in between. The CDR3 spans 13 residues. For the CDR3, the DNA is TGCGCCAGCAGCTTCCGAAACACCGGGGAGCTGTTTTTT. It codes for CASSFRNTGELFF.

This clone was seen a single time. The rearrangement links TRBV7-7 to TRBJ1-3; TRBD1 agrees at 10 bases. Germline lookup yields CDR1 SSHAT and CDR2 FNYEAQ (reference sequence). The CDR3 extends over 14 amino acids. Trimming removed 3 bases from V and 7 bases from J; junction bases left unmatched: 3. This CDR3 is CASSLGQGPNTIYF. CDR3 DNA sequence: TGTGCCAGCAGCTTGGGACAGGGGCCCAACACCATATATTTT.

This clone is a singleton in its sample. The V call is TRBV6-5, the J call TRBJ1-1; unclear D gene. The CDR3 length is 14 residues. V was shortened by 2 bases and J by 5 bases, with 12 bases between the two germline ends. Germline V gives CDR1 MNHEY, CDR2 SVGAGI. The CDR3 protein is CASSYRVTRTEAFF. CDR3 nucleotides: TGTGCCAGCAGTTACCGTGTTACTAGGACTGAAGCTTTCTTT.

The chain joins TRBV6-5 to TRBJ2-2, with 11 bases identical to TRBD2. The germline CDR1 and CDR2 sequences are MNHEY and SVGAGI. The J segment lost 7 bases and the V segment lost 6 bases, leaving 7 bases of the junction unmatched. The CDR3 covers 15 residues. DNA of the CDR3: TGTGCCAGCAGGGGACTAGCGGCCGGGGGCGGGGAGCTGTTTTTT. Encoded protein: CASRGLAAGGGELFF.

A few counts support this clone. The rearrangement links TRBV10-1 to TRBJ2-5; D possibly corresponds to TRBD1 (6 bases). CDR3 size: 16 residues. Trimming removed 0 bases from V and 6 bases from J, with 17 bases in between. The germline V gene encodes CDR1 WNHNN and CDR2 SYGVQD (reference sequence). The CDR3 nucleotides are TGCGCCAGCAGTGAGTCGGCTGGGGGCCGGGGAAAGACCCAGTACTTC. It encodes CASSESAGGRGKTQYF.

This chain joins TRBV30 and TRBJ2-1, with D unclear. This CDR3 spans 11 amino acids. Germline CDR1 GTSNPN, CDR2 SVGIG (reference sequence). Trimming pared 3 bases from V and 2 bases from J, leaving 2 bases between. In DNA form, the CDR3 reads TGTGCCTGGAGGGCCTACAATGAGCAGTTCTTC. Residues: CAWRAYNEQFF. Together with reference TRBV30 and TRBJ2-1, the CDR3 gives the full variable domain: SQTIHQWPATLVQPVGSPLSLECTVEGTSNPNLYWYRQAAGRGLQLLFYSVGIGQISSEVPQNLSASRPQDRQFILSSKKLLLSDSGFYLCAWRAYNEQFFGPGTRLTVL.

The genes are TRBV5-4 and TRBJ1-1; D may be TRBD1 (5 bases). The CDR3 is made up of 17 amino acids. V gave up 0 bases and J gave up 1 base, with 16 bases separating them. Germline loops: CDR1 SGHNT, CDR2 YYREEE (reference sequence). CDR3 in amino acids: CASSLGGLGRTNTEAFF. The CDR3 DNA reads as TGTGCCAGCAGCTTGGGGGGGTTGGGCAGAACGAACACTGAAGCTTTCTTT.

The rearrangement links TRBV27 to TRBJ2-1; D is possibly TRBD2 (5 bases). From germline, CDR1 is MNHEY and CDR2 SMNVEV (reference sequence). Trimming left V 3 bases short and J 7 bases short, with 10 bases between. This CDR3 spans 13 amino acids. DNA for the CDR3: TGTGCCAGCAGTTTTCGGGGAGTAAATGAGCAGTTCTTC. Its translation: CASSFRGVNEQFF.

V and J are TRBV11-2 and TRBJ2-7; TRBD2 matches at 11 bases. The CDR3 is 13 residues long. After removal of 4 bases from V and 7 bases from J, the junction contained 3 bases not matched to a gene. Germline lookup yields CDR1 SGHAT and CDR2 FQNNGV. CDR3 in DNA: TGTGCCAGCAGCTATCGGACTAGCGGGGAGCAGTACTTC. It encodes CASSYRTSGEQYF.

This clone is a singleton in its sample. The CDR3: CASSKGWTSYNEQFF. The CDR3 bases are TGTGCCAGCAGCAAAGGATGGACTAGCTACAATGAGCAGTTCTTC. The rearrangement joins TRBV6-6 to TRBJ2-1; 7 nucleotides match TRBD2. V was clipped by 6 bases and J by 3 bases; unmatched bases: 8. CDR1 and CDR2 (germline): MNHNY, SVGAGI (reference sequence). The CDR3 is 15 amino acids.

The chain has TRBV30 and TRBJ1-5, with TRBD1 as a possible D gene (5 bases). V lost 0 bases, J lost 7 bases, and 13 bases lay in between. Germline V gene data show CDR1 as GTSNPN and CDR2 as SVGIG (reference sequence). This CDR3 region has 14 residues. CDR3 nucleotide sequence: TGTGCCTGGAGTGTATCCCAGGGTGGACAGCCCCAGCATTTT. Encoded protein: CAWSVSQGGQPQHF.

The V and J genes are TRBV19 and TRBJ1-1, with D possibly being TRBD1 (6 bases). Trimming left V 9 bases short and J 9 bases short, with 23 bases between. The CDR3 loop spans 14 amino acids. CDR1 LNHDA and CDR2 SQIVND come from the germline V gene (reference sequence). CDR3 DNA sequence: TGTGCCAGCGCCGAGGGGGTAGGGGCCCGTCAAGCTTTCTTT. Protein sequence: CASAEGVGARQAFF.

V is TRBV9 and J is TRBJ2-5, with TRBD2 matching over 16 bases. Trimming cost V 4 bases and J 2 bases; bases outside gene matches: 5. The CDR3 has 17 residues. Germline V gene sequence: CDR1 SGDLS, CDR2 YYNGEE. CDR3 coding DNA: TGTGCCAGCAGCCCCGGGACTAGCGGGGGGGGGCAAGAGACCCAGTACTTC. It is translated as CASSPGTSGGGQETQYF.

As regards this clone: At one boundary the junction diverges from the germline segment, which might be a read error. V and J are TRBV2 and TRBJ2-2; possible D gene TRBD2, 6 bases. The CDR3 extends over 15 amino acids. Germline CDR1 and CDR2: SNHLY and FYNNEI. The CDR3 bases are TGTGCCAGCAGTCAAGCCAGGACTAATTCCGGGGAGCTGTCTTTT. Encoded protein: CASSQARTNSGELSF.